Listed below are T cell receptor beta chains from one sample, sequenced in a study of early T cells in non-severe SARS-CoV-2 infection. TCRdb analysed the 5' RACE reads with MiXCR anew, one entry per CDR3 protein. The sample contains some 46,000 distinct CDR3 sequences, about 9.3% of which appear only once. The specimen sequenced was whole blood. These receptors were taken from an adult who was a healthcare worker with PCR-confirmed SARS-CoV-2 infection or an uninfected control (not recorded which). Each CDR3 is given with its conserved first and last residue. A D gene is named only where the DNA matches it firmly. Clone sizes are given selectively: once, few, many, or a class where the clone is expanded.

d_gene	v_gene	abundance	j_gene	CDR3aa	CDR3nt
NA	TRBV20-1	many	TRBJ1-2	CSAPGKRGGYTF	TGCAGTGCTCCCGGGAAGCGGGGAGGCTACACCTTC
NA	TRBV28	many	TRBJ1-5	CASSRGLTQGPQHF	TGTGCCAGCAGTCGAGGGCTCACCCAAGGGCCCCAGCATTTT
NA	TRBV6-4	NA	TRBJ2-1	CASGDIQAEFF	TGTGCCAGCGGGGACATCCAAGCGGAGTTCTTC
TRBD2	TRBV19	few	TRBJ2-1	CASSTSGRHYNEQFF	TGTGCCAGTAGTACTAGCGGGAGGCACTACAATGAGCAGTTCTTC
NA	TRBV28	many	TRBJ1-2	CASSPSPVGYTF	TGTGCCAGCAGCCCCTCACCGGTCGGCTACACCTTC
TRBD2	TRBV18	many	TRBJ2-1	CASSPPGLASSAEQFF	TGTGCCAGCTCACCTCCGGGACTAGCAAGTTCTGCTGAGCAGTTCTTC
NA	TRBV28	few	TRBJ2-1	CASSPQYEQFF	TGTGCCAGCAGCCCGCAGTATGAGCAGTTCTTC
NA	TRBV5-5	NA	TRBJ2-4	CASSLALRDIKNIQYF	TGTGCCAGCAGCTTGGCTCTCCGGGATATCAAAAACATTCAGTACTTC
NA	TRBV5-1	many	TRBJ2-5	CASSLEGGGETQYF	TGCGCCAGCAGCTTGGAGGGAGGAGGAGAGACCCAGTACTTC
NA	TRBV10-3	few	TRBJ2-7	CAISEDNTYEQYF	TGTGCCATCAGTGAGGACAACACCTACGAGCAGTACTTC
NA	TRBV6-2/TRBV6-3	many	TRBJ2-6	CASSSQHSGANVLTF	TGTGCCAGCAGCTCACAGCACTCTGGGGCCAACGTCCTGACTTTC
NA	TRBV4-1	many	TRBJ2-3	CASSQDAGGGITDTQYF	TGCGCCAGCAGCCAAGATGCGGGCGGAGGAATCACAGATACGCAGTATTTT
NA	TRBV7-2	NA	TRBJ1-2	CASSLGTIRNYGYTF	TGTGCCAGCAGCCTCGGGACAATAAGAAACTATGGCTACACCTTC
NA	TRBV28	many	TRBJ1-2	CASSLWPDGYTF	TGTGCCAGCAGTTTATGGCCAGATGGCTACACCTTC
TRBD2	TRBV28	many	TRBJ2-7	CASSLSIAGAQEQYF	TGTGCCAGCAGTTTATCCATAGCGGGAGCCCAGGAGCAGTACTTC
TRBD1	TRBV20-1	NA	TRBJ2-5	CSAFRQGNQETQYF	TGCAGTGCTTTTCGACAGGGGAACCAAGAGACCCAGTACTTC
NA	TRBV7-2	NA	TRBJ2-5	CASSAGHQETQYF	TGTGCCAGCAGCGCGGGACATCAAGAGACCCAGTACTTC
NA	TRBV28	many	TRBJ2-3	CASSFSLADTQYF	TGTGCCAGCAGTTTCTCCCTCGCAGATACGCAGTATTTT
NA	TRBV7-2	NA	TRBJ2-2	CASSGRRNTGELFF	TGTGCCAGCAGCGGACGCCGGAACACCGGGGAGCTGTTTTTT
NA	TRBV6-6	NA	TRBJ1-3	CASKQVSGNTIYF	TGTGCCAGCAAACAGGTTTCTGGAAACACCATATATTTT
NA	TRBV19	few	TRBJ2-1	CASKRGGSQFF	TGTGCCAGTAAACGTGGGGGCAGCCAGTTCTTC
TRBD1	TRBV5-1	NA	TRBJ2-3	CASSSDRNTDTQYF	TGCGCCAGCAGTTCGGACAGGAACACAGATACGCAGTATTTT
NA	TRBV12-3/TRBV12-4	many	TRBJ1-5	CASSPDSNQPQHF	TGTGCCAGCAGCCCCGACAGTAATCAGCCCCAGCATTTT
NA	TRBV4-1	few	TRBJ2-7	CASSQDAGADGEQYF	TGCGCCAGCAGCCAAGATGCGGGGGCGGACGGCGAGCAGTACTTC
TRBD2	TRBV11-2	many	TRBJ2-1	CASSLYGGGSYNEQFF	TGTGCCAGCAGCTTATACGGCGGGGGATCCTACAATGAGCAGTTCTTC
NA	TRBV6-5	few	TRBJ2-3	CASSVRSSTDTQYF	TGTGCCAGCAGCGTTAGGAGCAGCACAGATACGCAGTATTTT
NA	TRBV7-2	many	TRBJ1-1	CASSFKKPGRVNTEAFF	TGTGCCAGCAGCTTCAAGAAGCCTGGGAGGGTGAACACTGAAGCTTTCTTT
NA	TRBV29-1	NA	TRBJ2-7	CSARTSSYEQYF	TGCAGCGCCCGGACCAGTAGCTACGAGCAGTACTTC
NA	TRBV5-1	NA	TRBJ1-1	CASSPGGRGWNTEAFF	TGCGCCAGCAGCCCCGGTGGTCGTGGGTGGAACACTGAAGCTTTCTTT
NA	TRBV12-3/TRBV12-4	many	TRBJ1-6	CASRILSDSPLHF	TGTGCCAGCAGGATCCTTAGTGATTCACCCCTCCACTTT
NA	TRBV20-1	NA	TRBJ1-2	CSAHPRAELTNYGYTF	TGCAGTGCACACCCCCGTGCGGAGCTTACTAACTATGGCTACACCTTC
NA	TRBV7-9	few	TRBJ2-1	CASSSDEENEQFF	TGTGCCAGCAGCTCGGACGAGGAGAATGAGCAGTTCTTC